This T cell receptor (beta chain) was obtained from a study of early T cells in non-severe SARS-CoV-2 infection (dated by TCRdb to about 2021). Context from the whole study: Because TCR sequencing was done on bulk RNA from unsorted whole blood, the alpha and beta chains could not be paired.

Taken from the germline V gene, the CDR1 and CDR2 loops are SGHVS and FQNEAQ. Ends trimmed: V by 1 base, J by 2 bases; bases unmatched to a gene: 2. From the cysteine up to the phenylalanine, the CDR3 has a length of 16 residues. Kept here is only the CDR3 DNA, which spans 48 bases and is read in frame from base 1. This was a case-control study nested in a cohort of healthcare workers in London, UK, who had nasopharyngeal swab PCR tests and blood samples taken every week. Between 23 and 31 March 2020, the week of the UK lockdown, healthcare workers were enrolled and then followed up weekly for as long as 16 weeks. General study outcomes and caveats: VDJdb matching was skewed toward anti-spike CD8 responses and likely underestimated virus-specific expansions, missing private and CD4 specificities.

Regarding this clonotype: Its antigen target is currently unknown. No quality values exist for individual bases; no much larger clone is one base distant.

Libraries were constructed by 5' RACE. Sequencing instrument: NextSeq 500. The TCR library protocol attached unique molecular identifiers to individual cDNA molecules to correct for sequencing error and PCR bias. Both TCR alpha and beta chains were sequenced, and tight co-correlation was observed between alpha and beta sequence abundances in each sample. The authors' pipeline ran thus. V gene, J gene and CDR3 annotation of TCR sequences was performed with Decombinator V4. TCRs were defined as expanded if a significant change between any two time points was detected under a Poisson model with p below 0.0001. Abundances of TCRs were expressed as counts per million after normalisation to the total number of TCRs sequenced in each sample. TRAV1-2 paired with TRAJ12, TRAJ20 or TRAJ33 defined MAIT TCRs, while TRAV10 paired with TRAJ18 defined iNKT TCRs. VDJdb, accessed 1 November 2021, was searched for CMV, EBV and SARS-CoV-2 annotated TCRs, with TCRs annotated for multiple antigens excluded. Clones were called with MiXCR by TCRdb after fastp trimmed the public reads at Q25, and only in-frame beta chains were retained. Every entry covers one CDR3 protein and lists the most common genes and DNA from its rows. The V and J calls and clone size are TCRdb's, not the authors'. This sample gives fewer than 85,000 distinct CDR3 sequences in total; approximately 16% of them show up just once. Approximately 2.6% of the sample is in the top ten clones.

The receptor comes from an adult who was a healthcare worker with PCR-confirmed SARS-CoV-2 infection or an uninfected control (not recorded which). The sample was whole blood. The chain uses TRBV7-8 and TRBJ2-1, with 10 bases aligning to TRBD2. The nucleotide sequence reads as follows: TGTGCCAGCAGCTTAGGACTAGCGGGTGCCTACAATGAGCAGTTCTTC. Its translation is CASSLGLAGAYNEQFF.